These 24 T cell receptor beta chains were sequenced from one sample in a study of post-analysis software for immune sequencing data (dated by TCRdb to the mid-2010s). Which antigens these TCRs recognize remains unknown. What the study reported, not specific to this receptor: Patients showed significantly higher frequencies than controls for five TRBV segments, among them TRBV5-6, TRBV5-1 and TRBV20-1.

The library was prepared using PCR. Sequencing took place on an Illumina HiSeq 2500. To reduce PCR and sequencing biases, unique molecular identifiers were built into the TCR beta cDNA libraries. TCRdb ran its own pipeline on the public reads, namely fastp trimming at Q25 and MiXCR clone calling, and kept in-frame beta chains. Rows are combined by CDR3 protein, so each entry shows the most common genes and DNA. Across this sample there are 750,000 to 900,000 distinct CDR3 sequences, with 46% seen only once. The ten largest account for 4.9% of the sample. The sequenced sample was blood. These receptors were taken from a girl between 5 and 17 years old with multiple sclerosis.

This chain connects TRBV7-2 to TRBJ2-1; weak D call: TRBD2 (6 bases). There are 14 residues in the CDR3. Looked up from germline, CDR1 is SGHTA and CDR2 is FQGNSA. Trimming removed 3 bases at V and 7 bases at J, with 13 bases between. The chain's CDR3 is CASSLEGLENEQFF. CDR3 nucleotide sequence: TGTGCCAGCAGCTTGGAGGGGTTGGAAAATGAGCAGTTCTTC.

The CDR3, as DNA: TGTGCCAGCAGTTCTTCCTCCCGACAGGGCCCCTACGAGCAGTACTTC. This encodes CASSSSSRQGPYEQYF. The rearrangement links TRBV28 to TRBJ2-7; 7 positions match TRBD1. With V trimmed by 4 bases and J by 2 bases, 11 bases remained unmatched. The CDR3 loop spans 16 amino acids. Germline lookup yields CDR1 MDHEN and CDR2 SYDVKM.

This chain joins TRBV24-1 and TRBJ1-1, with D possibly TRBD1 on 6 matching bases. There are 17 residues in the CDR3. The V and J ends lost 4 bases and 4 bases respectively, with 21 bases between them. Germline CDR1 reads KGHDR; CDR2 reads SFDVKD. The CDR3 loop is CATSDHGGRKGGTEAFF. CDR3 DNA: TGTGCCACCAGTGACCATGGGGGGCGCAAGGGGGGCACTGAAGCTTTCTTT.

This clonotype turned up a few times. The chain has TRBV12-3 or TRBV12-4 and TRBJ1-1, with D hard to call. V lost 6 bases and J 2 bases, leaving 13 bases between the germline ends. This CDR3 contains 14 residues. Here the CDR3 DNA reads TGTGCCAGCAGAAACCTTGGGGAAAACACTGAAGCTTTCTTT. Its protein product is CASRNLGENTEAFF.

This clonotype showed up just once. V usage is TRBV19 and J usage is TRBJ2-2; 7 bases line up with TRBD2. CDR1 is LNHDA and CDR2 is SQIVND in the germline V gene (reference sequence). Unmatched junction bases numbered 6, after V lost 9 bases and J lost 5 bases. CDR3 size: 13 residues. This CDR3 reads CASRPSGTGELFF. The CDR3 region has the DNA TGTGCCAGCCGGCCTAGCGGAACCGGGGAGCTGTTTTTT.

The chain combines TRBV20-1 with TRBJ1-6; D call uncertain. Germline V lookup: CDR1 DFQATT, CDR2 SNEGSKA (reference sequence). The V end lost 6 bases, the J end lost 9 bases, and 9 bases lay between the germline ends. The CDR3 extends over 11 amino acids. CDR3 residues: CSAHEGSPLHF. The CDR3 DNA is TGCAGTGCCCACGAGGGTTCACCCCTCCACTTT.

This rearrangement joins TRBV27 to TRBJ2-5; possibly TRBD2 for D (6 bases). Trimming pared 3 bases from V and 5 bases from J, leaving 16 bases between. CDR1 is MNHEY, CDR2 SMNVEV, per germline (reference sequence). The CDR3 totals 15 residues. The CDR3 coding sequence is TGTGCCAGCAGTTTCGAAGCAGCGGGCCGGGAGACCCAGTACTTC. Residues: CASSFEAAGRETQYF.

This clonotype was detected a few times. The J gene is TRBJ1-2, the V gene TRBV5-5; D gene unclear. In germline, CDR1 is SGHKS, CDR2 YYEKEE (reference sequence). V was clipped by 3 bases and J by 8 bases, with 14 bases between them. This CDR3 contains 13 residues. The DNA for the CDR3 is TGTGCCAGCAGCTGGACTGGGAGCGGGGGCTACACCTTC. Residues: CASSWTGSGGYTF.

The chain recombines TRBV20-1 with TRBJ1-5; D unresolved. V shed 2 bases and J shed 8 bases, with 16 bases lying between them. CDR1 is DFQATT and CDR2 is SNEGSKA in the germline V gene (reference sequence). CDR3 length: 14 amino acids. The CDR3 sequence: CSARNLLRPEPQHF. The CDR3, as DNA: TGCAGTGCTAGAAATCTCCTACGGCCCGAGCCCCAGCATTTT.

The V gene is TRBV20-1, the J gene TRBJ2-3, with 14 bases matching TRBD2. V lost 3 bases and J lost 4; bases outside the gene matches: 3. The CDR3 has 15 amino acids. Germline V gene data show CDR1 as DFQATT and CDR2 as SNEGSKA (reference sequence). CDR3 region: CSASSTSGRADTQYF. The CDR3 DNA follows: TGCAGTGCTAGCTCGACTAGCGGGAGGGCAGATACGCAGTATTTT.

This sequence joins TRBV6-6 and TRBJ1-3; D is uncertain. The ends were cut back, 10 bases at V and 0 bases at J, with 13 bases in the middle. CDR1 is MNHNY, CDR2 SVGAGI, per germline (reference sequence). This CDR3 spans 14 amino acids. The CDR3 is CATLQDPSGNTIYF. Here the CDR3 DNA reads TGTGCCACCCTCCAGGATCCCTCTGGAAACACCATATATTTT.

The chain carries TRBV29-1 and TRBJ2-1; D might be TRBD2 (5 bases). Germline V gene lookup returns CDR1 SQVTM and CDR2 ANQGSEA. There are 13 residues in the CDR3. V was clipped by 3 bases and J by 6 bases, with 12 bases between them. CDR3 DNA: TGCAGCGTTGAGTCGGGGATTGTCAATGAGCAGTTCTTC. Residues: CSVESGIVNEQFF.

In its sample, this clonotype was seen many times. The rearrangement uses TRBV7-3 and TRBJ2-3; D is possibly TRBD2 (6 bases). Germline values: CDR1 SGHTA, CDR2 FQGTGA. The CDR3 runs 15 residues. V was pared by 2 bases and J by 0 bases, with 9 bases between. Written as DNA, the CDR3 is TGTGCCAGCAGCTTAGGGAGGACTAGCACAGATACGCAGTATTTT. Its protein is CASSLGRTSTDTQYF.

This clonotype was detected a few times. The V call is TRBV4-3, the J call TRBJ2-1; D is possibly TRBD2 (5 bases). Germline V gives CDR1 LGHNA, CDR2 YSLEER. Trimming cost V 0 bases and J 10 bases, with 10 bases left between them. This CDR3 is built from 13 residues. The CDR3 DNA reads TGCGCCAGCAGCCAAGATTCCACGGGAGAGCAGTTCTTC. Translating gives CASSQDSTGEQFF.

This clonotype was seen a few times. The rearrangement joins TRBV3-1 to TRBJ2-6; D remains unclear. CDR1 is LGHDT and CDR2 is YNNKEL in the germline V gene (reference sequence). With 4 bases removed from V and 4 bases from J, the gap between germline ends came to 8 bases. The CDR3 extends over 14 amino acids. DNA of the CDR3: TGTGCCAGCAGCCCGGAATCCGGGGCCAACGTCCTGACTTTC. Its translation: CASSPESGANVLTF.

V usage is TRBV7-8 and J usage is TRBJ1-2; D may be TRBD1 (5 bases). Germline CDR1 SGHVS, CDR2 FQNEAQ. The V gene lost 5 bases and the J gene lost 5 bases, with 18 bases spanning the gap. The CDR3 is made up of 15 amino acids. The CDR3 DNA reads TGTGCCAGCAGCCTTCGGGCAGGGAGCTGGTATGGCTACACCTTC. The encoded protein is CASSLRAGSWYGYTF.

This clonotype appeared a single time. The chain combines TRBV4-2 with TRBJ2-2, with D tentatively TRBD2 (7 bases). This CDR3 has 16 residues. CDR1 is LGHNA and CDR2 is YNFKEQ in the germline V gene. Trimming took 1 base from V and 0 from J, leaving 9 bases between them. Here the CDR3 DNA reads TGTGCCAGCAGCCAAGGGGGGGGCACGAACACCGGGGAGCTGTTTTTT. Its protein product is CASSQGGGTNTGELFF.

This clonotype is a singleton in its sample. A much larger clonotype is one base distant, so this may be a read error. The chain has TRBV6-2 or TRBV6-3 and TRBJ2-7; D uncertain. The CDR3 consists of 13 residues. Trimming left V 0 bases short and J 1 base short, with 4 bases between. Germline V gene lookup returns CDR1 MNHEY and CDR2 SVGEGT. CDR3 sequence: CASSYSRSYEQYF. CDR3 nucleotides: TGTGCCAGCAGTTACTCCAGGTCCTACGAGCAGTACTTC.

The CDR3 spells CSVIRAGRNYEQYF. CDR3 nucleotides: TGCAGTGTCATCCGGGCAGGGAGAAACTACGAGCAGTACTTC. The genes are TRBV20-1 and TRBJ2-7, with D perhaps given as TRBD1 or TRBD2 (5 bases each). The CDR3 extends over 14 amino acids. Trimming cost V 7 bases and J 3 bases, with 19 bases left between them. Germline CDR1 and CDR2: DFQATT and SNEGSKA (reference sequence).

V usage is TRBV7-2 and J usage is TRBJ1-2; D call uncertain. The CDR3 loop spans 13 amino acids. Per the germline V gene, CDR1 is SGHTA and CDR2 is FQGNSA. Trimming removed 4 bases at V and 8 bases at J, with 14 bases between. CDR3 sequence (DNA): TGTGCCAGCAGCTCCGGGATGGTGAGCGGCTACACCTTC. It codes for CASSSGMVSGYTF.

This chain uses TRBV15 with TRBJ2-4; no definite D call. The CDR3 contains 12 residues. The germline V gene encodes CDR1 LNHNV and CDR2 YYDKDF (reference sequence). The ends were cut back, 6 bases at V and 2 bases at J, with 5 bases in the middle. CDR3 loop: CATSLTKNIQYF. The CDR3 DNA reads as TGTGCCACCAGTTTAACCAAAAACATTCAGTACTTC. Full variable domain (rest looked up from reference TRBV15 and TRBJ2-4): DAMVIQNPRYQVTQFGKPVTLSCSQTLNHNVMYWYQQKSSQAPKLLFHYYDKDFNNEADTPDNFQSRRPNTSFCFLDIRSPGLGDTAMYLCATSLTKNIQYFGAGTRLSVL.

This chain links TRBV7-2 with TRBJ2-5; no clear D. V was cut by 5 bases and J by 1 base, with 11 bases left in between. CDR3 length equals 14 residues. The germline gives CDR1 SGHTA, CDR2 FQGNSA. This chain's CDR3 is CASSQRQTQETQYF. The CDR3 DNA sequence: TGTGCCAGCAGCCAGCGACAAACCCAAGAGACCCAGTACTTC.

The rearrangement links TRBV7-2 to TRBJ1-1, with D perhaps matching TRBD1 (5 bases). Germline V gene data show CDR1 as SGHTA and CDR2 as FQGNSA. This CDR3 has 14 residues. Trimming took 4 bases from V and 1 from J, leaving 10 bases between them. CDR3 sequence reads: CASSYWGENTEAFF. DNA of the CDR3: TGTGCCAGCAGCTATTGGGGCGAGAACACTGAAGCTTTCTTT.

The DNA for the CDR3 is TGCGCCAGCAGCCAAGCGGGACTCCCAGTTATAGAGCAGTACTTC. It codes for CASSQAGLPVIEQYF. This chain links TRBV4-3 with TRBJ2-5, with D possibly TRBD2 on 6 matching bases. This CDR3 spans 15 amino acids. The germline gives CDR1 LGHNA, CDR2 YSLEER. Trimming took 1 base from V and 11 from J, leaving 20 bases between them.